Each of the 15 T cell receptor beta chains below was sequenced from the same sample in a study of cytomegalovirus exposure and HLA in healthy donors. Both 60 Vbeta primers and 13 Jbeta primers went into the PCR. Clones were read by immunoSEQ multiplex PCR, and TCRdb kept only the in-frame ones, dropping some. The sample records about 140,000 clones, 80% being singletons. Sequences were obtained from PBMCs. The receptors shown here come from a man in his fifties or sixties in good health and CMV-seronegative.

The rearrangement links TRBV30 to TRBJ1-4; D is ambiguous. Germline V gene lookup returns CDR1 GTSNPN and CDR2 SVGIG (reference sequence). V was trimmed by 1 base and J by 8 bases, leaving 11 bases between them. CDR3 length equals 13 residues. In DNA, the CDR3 is TGTGCCTGGAGTGAGAAGAAGAGAGAAAAACTGTTTTTT. This sequence encodes CAWSEKKREKLFF.

The chain joins TRBV2 to TRBJ2-3; D call uncertain. The CDR3 sequence is 14 residues long. Per the germline V gene, CDR1 is SNHLY and CDR2 is FYNNEI. Between the trimmed V and J ends, which lost 4 bases and 6 bases, there was a span of 14 bases. The CDR3 region has the DNA TGTGCCAGCAGTGCTCGTCTTTCTTTGGATACGCAGTATTTT. This encodes CASSARLSLDTQYF. The whole variable domain, filled in from reference TRBV2 and TRBJ2-3, reads EPEVTQTPSHQVTQMGQEVILRCVPISNHLYFYWYRQILGQKVEFLVSFYNNEISEKSEIFDDQFSVERPDGSNFTLKIRSTKLEDSAMYFCASSARLSLDTQYFGPGTRLTVL.

The table lists this clone with a count of one. The CDR3 DNA reads TGTGCCAGTAGTATTTCGACTAGAAGATCCGCAGATACGCAGTATTTT. Its protein product is CASSISTRRSADTQYF. The V and J genes are TRBV19 and TRBJ2-3, with a tentative D call TRBD2 (6 bases). Trimming pared 3 bases from V and 4 bases from J, leaving 17 bases between. From germline, CDR1 is LNHDA and CDR2 SQIVND (reference sequence). There are 16 residues in the CDR3. The whole variable domain, remainder taken from reference TRBV19 and TRBJ2-3, is DGGITQSPKYLFRKEGQNVTLSCEQNLNHDAMYWYRQDPGQGLRLIYYSQIVNDFQKGDIAEGYSVSREKKESFPLTVTSAQKNPTAFYLCASSISTRRSADTQYFGPGTRLTVL.

This clone occurred a few times. V gene TRBV11-3 combines with J gene TRBJ2-7; tentative D call: TRBD1 (6 bases). V lost 5 bases and J lost 5, with 22 bases in between. The CDR3 spans 16 residues. The germline V gene has CDR1 SGHNT and CDR2 YENEEA. This CDR3 reads CASSPGSTGQLNEQYF. DNA of the CDR3: TGTGCCAGCAGCCCAGGCTCCACGGGACAACTAAACGAGCAGTACTTC.

The V call is TRBV30, the J call TRBJ2-7; 9 nucleotides match TRBD1. CDR3 length: 15 amino acids. Germline CDR1 GTSNPN, CDR2 SVGIG (reference sequence). The V segment lost 2 bases and the J segment 5 bases; nucleotides outside the gene matches: 10. The CDR3 loop is CAWSQGTGTGDEQYF. The CDR3 coding sequence is TGTGCCTGGAGTCAAGGGACAGGGACGGGAGACGAGCAGTACTTC.

The chain combines TRBV11-2 with TRBJ2-7; tentatively, D is TRBD2 (6 bases). V was cut by 5 bases and J by 3 bases, with 11 bases left in between. This CDR3 spans 13 amino acids. CDR1 is SGHAT and CDR2 is FQNNGV in the germline V gene. The CDR3 sequence is CASSPGLYYEQYF. CDR3 sequence (DNA): TGTGCCAGCAGCCCGGGACTTTACTACGAGCAGTACTTC.

The rearrangement links TRBV19 to TRBJ1-2, with 9 bases that match TRBD1. With V trimmed by 6 bases and J by 2 bases, 7 bases remained unmatched. The CDR3 spans 15 residues. Germline lookup yields CDR1 LNHDA and CDR2 SQIVND (reference sequence). CDR3 DNA: TGTGCCAGTAGGGCGGGACAGGGACCCAACTATGGCTACACCTTC. Translated: CASRAGQGPNYGYTF.

This chain joins TRBV6-6 and TRBJ1-1, with D unclear. The germline gives CDR1 MNHNY, CDR2 SVGAGI (reference sequence). The V end was cut by 7 bases, the J end by 0 bases, with 18 bases between. There are 16 residues in the CDR3. The CDR3 here is CASTQPLANMNTEAFF. The DNA of the CDR3 is TGTGCCAGCACCCAACCTTTAGCCAATATGAACACTGAAGCTTTCTTT.

J is TRBJ2-1 and V is TRBV7-3, with TRBD2 matching 14 bases. V trimming: 4 bases; J trimming: 8 bases; junction bases outside the gene matches: 4. CDR1 and CDR2 (germline): SGHTA, FQGTGA. This CDR3 is built from 15 residues. CDR3 protein: CASSSGLAGVDEQFF. DNA of the CDR3: TGTGCCAGCAGCTCGGGACTAGCGGGAGTTGATGAGCAGTTCTTC.

The rearrangement joins TRBV19 to TRBJ2-2; 7 nucleotides match TRBD1. Germline assignment: CDR1 LNHDA and CDR2 SQIVND (reference sequence). The length of the CDR3 is 15 residues. After removal of 5 bases from V and 5 bases from J, the junction contained 8 bases not matched to a gene. For the CDR3, the DNA is TGTGCCAGTAGTTCACACGGGACAGCGACCGGGGAGCTGTTTTTT. Its translation: CASSSHGTATGELFF.

On this clone: The junction and the germline gene differ at one end; a read error may be behind it. The chain links TRBV6-1 to TRBJ2-7; D not certain. The germline gives CDR1 MNHNS, CDR2 SASEGT. This CDR3 region has 13 residues. The CDR3 DNA sequence: TGTGCCAGCAGGGAAGCCTTTGTCTACGAGCAGTACTTC. This gives the protein CASREAFVYEQYF.

This chain connects TRBV30 to TRBJ2-7; unclear D gene. The CDR3 runs to 12 residues. Trimming pared 2 bases from V and 3 bases from J, leaving 8 bases between. Germline V gene data show CDR1 as GTSNPN and CDR2 as SVGIG (reference sequence). In nucleotides, the CDR3 is TGTGCCTGGAGTACAGTTAACTACGAGCAGTACTTC. The encoded protein is CAWSTVNYEQYF. The entire variable domain, with the rest obtained from reference TRBV30 and TRBJ2-7, is as follows: SQTIHQWPATLVQPVGSPLSLECTVEGTSNPNLYWYRQAAGRGLQLLFYSVGIGQISSEVPQNLSASRPQDRQFILSSKKLLLSDSGFYLCAWSTVNYEQYFGPGTRLTVT.

This chain connects TRBV5-1 to TRBJ1-3; weak D call: TRBD1 (6 bases). The ends were cut back, 0 bases at V and 4 bases at J, with 8 bases in the middle. The CDR3 runs to 14 residues. The germline CDR1 and CDR2 sequences are SGHRS and YFSETQ. CDR3 region: CASSLAGEGNTIYF. CDR3 coding DNA: TGCGCCAGCAGCTTGGCAGGGGAAGGAAACACCATATATTTT.

CDR3 region: CASSLERGGTQYF. Written as DNA, the CDR3 is TGCGCCAGCAGCTTGGAGCGAGGGGGGACCCAGTACTTC. The rearrangement links TRBV5-1 to TRBJ2-5; D possibly corresponds to TRBD1 (6 bases). Between the trimmed V and J ends, which lost 0 bases and 7 bases, there was a span of 10 bases. Germline-derived CDR1 and CDR2 are SGHRS and YFSETQ. This CDR3 contains 13 residues.

This clone was counted only a few times. The chain employs TRBV6-4 and TRBJ2-3; D gene ambiguous. This CDR3 contains 13 residues. The V end was cut by 4 bases, the J end by 1 base, with 6 bases between. Germline V CDR1 and CDR2: MRHNA, SNTAGT. The CDR3 DNA follows: TGTGCCAGCAGTGCACTTGGCACAGATACGCAGTATTTT. Protein product: CASSALGTDTQYF.